This is a list of T cell receptor beta chains from one sample in a study of post-analysis software for immune sequencing data. TCRdb called the PCR reads again in MiXCR, with one record for every CDR3 protein. The sample shows roughly 700,000 distinct CDR3 sequences, roughly 30% of them seen only once. Material for sequencing was blood. These receptor sequences come from a girl aged 5 to 17 with multiple sclerosis. Both conserved end residues are part of each CDR3. The order of the fields is J gene, V gene, clone size, D gene, CDR3 protein, CDR3 DNA. D genes are given only for firm matches. Rows may omit the clone size; those that give it use once, few, many or a size class.

TRBJ2-2	TRBV3-1	NA	NA	CASSQGHSGDTGELFF	TGTGCCAGCAGCCAAGGTCACTCGGGGGACACCGGGGAGCTGTTTTTT
TRBJ2-3	TRBV20-1	NA	TRBD1	CSARDLGGPSTDTQYF	TGCAGTGCTAGAGATTTAGGGGGCCCTAGCACAGATACGCAGTATTTT
TRBJ2-7	TRBV10-2	few	NA	CASSDLGVYEQYF	TGCGCCAGCAGTGACCTTGGCGTGTACGAGCAGTACTTC
TRBJ2-7	TRBV28	NA	TRBD1	CASSPEGQGFSYEQYF	TGTGCCAGCAGTCCAGAGGGACAGGGATTCTCCTACGAGCAGTACTTC
TRBJ1-6	TRBV6-6	NA	NA	CASVNGDSPLHF	TGTGCCTCCGTCAACGGGGACTCACCCCTCCACTTT
TRBJ2-1	TRBV28	few	TRBD2	CASSEAGGAILNEQFF	TGTGCCAGCAGCGAAGCCGGGGGGGCTATATTGAATGAGCAGTTCTTC
TRBJ1-1	TRBV12-3/TRBV12-4	NA	NA	CASGYSGGNTEAFF	TGTGCCAGCGGCTATTCGGGGGGTAACACTGAAGCTTTCTTT
TRBJ2-7	TRBV4-3	few	NA	CASSQDRDGEQYF	TGCGCCAGCAGCCAAGATCGGGACGGCGAGCAGTACTTC
TRBJ2-1	TRBV11-3	once	NA	CASSLSGAGVNNEQFF	TGTGCCAGCAGCTTATCGGGGGCGGGGGTTAACAATGAGCAGTTCTTC
TRBJ2-1	TRBV21-1	few	NA	CATRTDSFYNEQFF	TGTGCCACCCGAACGGACTCGTTCTACAATGAGCAGTTCTTC
TRBJ2-5	TRBV2	NA	NA	CASVGRGQETQYF	TGTGCCAGCGTGGGCAGGGGCCAAGAGACCCAGTACTTC
TRBJ2-1	TRBV7-9	few	TRBD1	CASSEDRGYNEQFF	TGTGCCAGCAGCGAGGACAGGGGGTACAATGAGCAGTTCTTC
TRBJ1-2	TRBV20-1	few	NA	CSARDSVGAANYGYTF	TGCAGTGCTAGAGATTCAGTGGGGGCGGCTAACTATGGCTACACCTTC
TRBJ2-5	TRBV6-5	NA	NA	CASSLHLDRSPETQYF	TGTGCCAGCAGTCTCCATCTGGACCGGTCTCCTGAGACCCAGTACTTC
TRBJ2-7	TRBV3-1	NA	NA	CASSPSPGLSYEQYF	TGTGCCAGCAGCCCCTCTCCAGGACTCTCCTACGAGCAGTACTTC
TRBJ2-5	TRBV6-6	NA	TRBD1	CASRPGQGSPQETQYF	TGTGCCAGCAGACCGGGACAGGGTTCCCCCCAAGAGACCCAGTACTTC
TRBJ1-2	TRBV5-1	few	NA	CASSPGMDYGYTF	TGCGCCAGCAGCCCCGGTATGGACTATGGCTACACCTTC
TRBJ2-3	TRBV20-1	NA	NA	CSAGGGQGSDTQYF	TGCAGTGCTGGCGGCGGGCAGGGATCAGATACGCAGTATTTT
TRBJ2-5	TRBV19	NA	TRBD1	CASSTTRTGRNWETQYF	TGTGCCAGTAGTACCACCCGGACAGGGCGCAATTGGGAGACCCAGTACTTC
TRBJ2-5	TRBV27	NA	NA	CASSPTGPRETQYF	TGTGCCAGCAGCCCGACAGGACCAAGAGAAACCCAGTACTTC
TRBJ2-5	TRBV5-1	NA	NA	CASSLALLAGQETQYF	TGCGCCAGCAGCTTGGCCCTGTTGGCAGGGCAAGAGACCCAGTACTTC
TRBJ1-2	TRBV11-2	NA	TRBD1	CASSGTGNYGYTF	TGTGCCAGCAGCGGGACAGGAAACTATGGCTACACCTTC